Below, 5 T cell receptor beta chains from the same sample are listed, as sequenced in a study of PD-1 blockade in classical Hodgkin lymphoma. Only in-frame clones appear in the TCRdb table, and some are missing; sequencing was by immunoSEQ multiplex PCR. Altogether some 65,000 clones are present, 60% to 80% being singletons, with the ten largest covering just over 9%. Each of the patients experienced relapse following autologous stem cell transplantation, and their brentuximab vedotin exposure differed. The sequencing here drew on peripheral blood mononuclear cells (PBMCs), taken before the second cycle of nivolumab. Receptor source: a human donor with classical Hodgkin lymphoma.

The gene calls are TRBV5-4 and TRBJ2-1, with D possibly TRBD1 on 5 matching bases. Trimming stripped 4 bases from V and 5 bases from J, with 10 bases between. The CDR3 runs to 13 residues. Germline V CDR1 and CDR2: SGHNT, YYREEE (reference sequence). CDR3 bases: TGTGCCAGCAGCCTGACAGTCAACAATGAGCAGTTCTTC. Translated: CASSLTVNNEQFF.

The chain joins TRBV9 to TRBJ2-3, with 7 bases that match TRBD2. This CDR3 has 13 amino acids. The V segment lost 3 bases and the J segment 5 bases; nucleotides outside the gene matches: 3. CDR1 is SGDLS and CDR2 is YYNGEE in the germline V gene. CDR3 protein: CASSAAGKDTQYF. The CDR3 nucleotides read TGTGCCAGCAGCGCAGCGGGAAAAGATACGCAGTATTTT.

The J gene is TRBJ1-1, the V gene TRBV5-5; maybe TRBD1 (6 bases). The CDR3 spans 14 residues. Germline assignment: CDR1 SGHKS and CDR2 YYEKEE (reference sequence). V lost 3 bases and J 5 bases, leaving 14 bases between the germline ends. The CDR3 protein is CASSWGGRGTEAFF. The CDR3 region has the DNA TGTGCCAGCAGCTGGGGGGGCCGTGGAACTGAAGCTTTCTTT.

The chain recombines TRBV6-1 with TRBJ2-5, with D perhaps TRBD1 or TRBD2 (5 bases each). This CDR3 comprises 16 residues. The V gene's germline CDR1 is MNHNS and CDR2 SASEGT. The germline V and J ends were trimmed by 4 bases and 9 bases, with 24 bases remaining between them. This chain's CDR3 is CASSASGTEGPFPQYF. In nucleotides, the CDR3 is TGTGCCAGCAGTGCCTCCGGGACGGAAGGTCCCTTCCCCCAGTACTTC.

V and J are TRBV10-2 and TRBJ2-7; maybe TRBD2 (5 bases). This CDR3 comprises 15 residues. V was cut by 3 bases and J by 6 bases, with 18 bases left in between. Germline-derived CDR1 and CDR2 are WSHSY and SAAADI. The CDR3 sequence: CASSDRRSSGSEQYF. In DNA, the CDR3 is TGCGCCAGCAGTGACAGGCGGTCTTCTGGGAGCGAGCAGTACTTC.